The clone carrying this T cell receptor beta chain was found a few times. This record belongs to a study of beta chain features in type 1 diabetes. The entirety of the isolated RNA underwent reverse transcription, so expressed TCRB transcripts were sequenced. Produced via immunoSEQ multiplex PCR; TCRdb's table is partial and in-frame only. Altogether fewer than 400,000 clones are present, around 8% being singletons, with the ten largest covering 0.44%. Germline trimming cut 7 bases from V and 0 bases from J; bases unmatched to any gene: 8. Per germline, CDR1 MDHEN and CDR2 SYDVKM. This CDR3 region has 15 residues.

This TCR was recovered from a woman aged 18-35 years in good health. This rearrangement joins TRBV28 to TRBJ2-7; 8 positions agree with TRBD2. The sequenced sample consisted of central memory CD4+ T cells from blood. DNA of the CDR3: TGTGCCAGCAATCCTCTAGCGGGCGTCTCCTACGAGCAGTACTTC. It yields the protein CASNPLAGVSYEQYF. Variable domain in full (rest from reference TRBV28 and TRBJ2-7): DVKVTQSSRYLVKRTGEKVFLECVQDMDHENMFWYRQDPGLGLRLIYFSYDVKMKEKGDIPEGYSVSREKKERFSLILESASTNQTSMYLCASNPLAGVSYEQYFGPGTRLTVT.